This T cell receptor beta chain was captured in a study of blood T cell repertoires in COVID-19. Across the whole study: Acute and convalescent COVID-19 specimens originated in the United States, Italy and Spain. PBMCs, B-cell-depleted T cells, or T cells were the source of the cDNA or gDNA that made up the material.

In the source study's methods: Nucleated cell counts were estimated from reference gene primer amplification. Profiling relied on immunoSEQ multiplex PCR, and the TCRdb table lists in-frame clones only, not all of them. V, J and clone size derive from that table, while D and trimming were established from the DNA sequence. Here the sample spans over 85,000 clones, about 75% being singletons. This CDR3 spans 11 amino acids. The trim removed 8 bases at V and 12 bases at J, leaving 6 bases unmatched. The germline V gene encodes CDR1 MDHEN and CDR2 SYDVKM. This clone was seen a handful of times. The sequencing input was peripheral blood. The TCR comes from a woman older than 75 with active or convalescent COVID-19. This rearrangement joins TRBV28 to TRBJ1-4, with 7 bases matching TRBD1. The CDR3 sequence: CASGEDRELFF. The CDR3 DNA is TGTGCCAGCGGGGAAGACAGGGAACTGTTTTTT. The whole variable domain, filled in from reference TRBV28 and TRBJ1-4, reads DVKVTQSSRYLVKRTGEKVFLECVQDMDHENMFWYRQDPGLGLRLIYFSYDVKMKEKGDIPEGYSVSREKKERFSLILESASTNQTSMYLCASGEDRELFFGSGTQLSVL.